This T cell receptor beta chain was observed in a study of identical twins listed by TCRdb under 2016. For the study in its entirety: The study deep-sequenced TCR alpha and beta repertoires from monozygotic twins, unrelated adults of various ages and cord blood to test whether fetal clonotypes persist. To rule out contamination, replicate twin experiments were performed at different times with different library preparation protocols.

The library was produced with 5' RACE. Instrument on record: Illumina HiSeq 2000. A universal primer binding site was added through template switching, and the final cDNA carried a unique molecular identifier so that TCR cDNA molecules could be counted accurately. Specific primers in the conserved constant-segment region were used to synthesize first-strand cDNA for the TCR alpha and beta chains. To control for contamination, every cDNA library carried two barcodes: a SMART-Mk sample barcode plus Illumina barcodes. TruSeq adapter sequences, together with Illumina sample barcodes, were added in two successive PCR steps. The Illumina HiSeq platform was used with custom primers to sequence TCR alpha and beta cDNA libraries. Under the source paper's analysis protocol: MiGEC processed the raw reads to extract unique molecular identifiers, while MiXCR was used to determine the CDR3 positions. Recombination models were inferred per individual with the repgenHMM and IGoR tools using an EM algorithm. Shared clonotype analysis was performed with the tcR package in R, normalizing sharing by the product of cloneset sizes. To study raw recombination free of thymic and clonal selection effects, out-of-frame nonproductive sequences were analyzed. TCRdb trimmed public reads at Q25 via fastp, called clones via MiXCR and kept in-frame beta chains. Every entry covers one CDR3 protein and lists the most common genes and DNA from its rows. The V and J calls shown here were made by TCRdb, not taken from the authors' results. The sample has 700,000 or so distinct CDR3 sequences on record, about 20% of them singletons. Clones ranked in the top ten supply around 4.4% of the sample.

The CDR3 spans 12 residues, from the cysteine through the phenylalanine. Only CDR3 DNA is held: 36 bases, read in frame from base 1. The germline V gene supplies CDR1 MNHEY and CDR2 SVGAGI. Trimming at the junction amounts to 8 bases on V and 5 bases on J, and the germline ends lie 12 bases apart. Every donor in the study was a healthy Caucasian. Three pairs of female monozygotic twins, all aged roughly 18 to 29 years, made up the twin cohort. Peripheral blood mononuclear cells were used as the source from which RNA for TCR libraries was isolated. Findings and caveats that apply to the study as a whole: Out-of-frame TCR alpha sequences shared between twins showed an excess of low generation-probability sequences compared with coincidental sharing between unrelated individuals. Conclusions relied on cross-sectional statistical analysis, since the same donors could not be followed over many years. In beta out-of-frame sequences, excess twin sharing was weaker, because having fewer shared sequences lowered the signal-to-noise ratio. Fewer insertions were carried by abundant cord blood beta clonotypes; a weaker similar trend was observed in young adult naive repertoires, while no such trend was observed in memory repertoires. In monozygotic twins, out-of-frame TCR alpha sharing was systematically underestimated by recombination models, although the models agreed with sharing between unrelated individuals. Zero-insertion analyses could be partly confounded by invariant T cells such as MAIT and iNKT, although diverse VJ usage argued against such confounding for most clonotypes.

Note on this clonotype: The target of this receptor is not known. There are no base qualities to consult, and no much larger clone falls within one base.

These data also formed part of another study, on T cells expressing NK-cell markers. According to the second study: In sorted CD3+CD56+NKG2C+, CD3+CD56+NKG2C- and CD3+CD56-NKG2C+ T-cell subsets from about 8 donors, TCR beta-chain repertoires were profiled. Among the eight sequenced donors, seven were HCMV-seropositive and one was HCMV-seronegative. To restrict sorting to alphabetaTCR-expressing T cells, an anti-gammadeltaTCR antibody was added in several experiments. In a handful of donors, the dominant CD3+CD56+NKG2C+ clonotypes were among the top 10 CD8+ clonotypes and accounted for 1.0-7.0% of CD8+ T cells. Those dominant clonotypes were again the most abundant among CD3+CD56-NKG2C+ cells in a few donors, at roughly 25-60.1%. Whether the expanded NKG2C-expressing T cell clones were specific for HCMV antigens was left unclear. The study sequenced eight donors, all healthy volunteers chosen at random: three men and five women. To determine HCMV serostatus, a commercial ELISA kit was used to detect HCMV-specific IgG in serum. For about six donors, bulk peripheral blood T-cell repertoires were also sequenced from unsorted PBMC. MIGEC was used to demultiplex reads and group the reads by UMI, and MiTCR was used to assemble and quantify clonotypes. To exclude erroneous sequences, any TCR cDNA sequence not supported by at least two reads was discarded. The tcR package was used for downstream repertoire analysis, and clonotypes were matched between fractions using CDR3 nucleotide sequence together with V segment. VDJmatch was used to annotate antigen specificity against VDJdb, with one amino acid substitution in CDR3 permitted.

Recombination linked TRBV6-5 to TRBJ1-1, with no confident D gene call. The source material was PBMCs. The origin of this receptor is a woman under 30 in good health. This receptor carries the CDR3 CASQTLGTEAFF. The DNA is TGTGCCAGCCAGACGCTGGGTACTGAAGCTTTCTTT.